Following are 5 T cell receptor beta chains from one sample sequenced in a study of CD8+ T cells in alopecia areata. RNA extraction and reverse transcription yielded cDNA as sequencing template. Measured with immunoSEQ multiplex PCR; TCRdb has only the in-frame clones, and not every one. The data show about 200,000 clones, 50% to 60% seen once. The sequencing used CD4+ T cells sorted from blood, collected at week 0. The receptor source for this set is a human donor with alopecia areata.

The chain couples TRBV29-1 to TRBJ2-7, with TRBD1 as a possible D gene (5 bases). V lost 1 base, J lost 2 bases, and 9 bases lay in between. CDR3 size: 13 residues. Germline CDR1 is SQVTM and CDR2 is ANQGSEA. In DNA form, the CDR3 reads TGCAGCGTTGAAGGCAGGGTCACCTACGAGCAGTACTTC. This sequence encodes CSVEGRVTYEQYF.

V is TRBV29-1 and J is TRBJ1-1; D not certain. CDR3 length equals 13 residues. V lost 4 bases, J lost 1 base, and 10 bases lay in between. Germline V lookup: CDR1 SQVTM, CDR2 ANQGSEA. For the CDR3, the DNA is TGCAGCGTTGTGCGGCAGGCGAACACTGAAGCTTTCTTT. The encoded protein is CSVVRQANTEAFF.

The chain is built from TRBV27 and TRBJ2-6; no definite D call. Deletions cut 3 bases from V and 0 bases from J, with 15 bases between. CDR3 length equals 18 residues. CDR1 is MNHEY and CDR2 is SMNVEV in the germline V gene (reference sequence). CDR3 loop: CASSFRPGLLSGANVLTF. The CDR3 DNA sequence: TGTGCCAGCAGTTTCCGCCCCGGCCTCCTCTCTGGGGCCAACGTCCTGACTTTC. The whole variable domain, filled in from reference TRBV27 and TRBJ2-6, reads EAQVTQNPRYLITVTGKKLTVTCSQNMNHEYMSWYRQDPGLGLRQIYYSMNVEVTDKGDVPEGYKVSRKEKRNFPLILESPSPNQTSLYFCASSFRPGLLSGANVLTFGAGSRLTVL.

V and J are TRBV13 and TRBJ2-3; TRBD2 is a possible D gene (6 bases). Germline V gene lookup returns CDR1 PRHDT and CDR2 FYEKMQ (reference sequence). Trimming pared 2 bases from V and 2 bases from J, leaving 17 bases between. CDR3 size: 17 residues. The CDR3 is CASSLWTSGTFTDTQYF. The CDR3 DNA is TGTGCCAGCAGCTTATGGACGAGTGGGACTTTCACAGATACGCAGTATTTT.

This chain connects TRBV30 to TRBJ1-1; unclear D gene. Germline CDR1 reads GTSNPN; CDR2 reads SVGIG (reference sequence). The CDR3 sequence is 16 residues long. V lost 0 bases and J lost 6, with 20 bases in between. This CDR3 is CAWSVLRLSEGPEAFF. DNA for the CDR3: TGTGCCTGGAGTGTACTTCGGCTTAGTGAAGGCCCTGAAGCTTTCTTT.